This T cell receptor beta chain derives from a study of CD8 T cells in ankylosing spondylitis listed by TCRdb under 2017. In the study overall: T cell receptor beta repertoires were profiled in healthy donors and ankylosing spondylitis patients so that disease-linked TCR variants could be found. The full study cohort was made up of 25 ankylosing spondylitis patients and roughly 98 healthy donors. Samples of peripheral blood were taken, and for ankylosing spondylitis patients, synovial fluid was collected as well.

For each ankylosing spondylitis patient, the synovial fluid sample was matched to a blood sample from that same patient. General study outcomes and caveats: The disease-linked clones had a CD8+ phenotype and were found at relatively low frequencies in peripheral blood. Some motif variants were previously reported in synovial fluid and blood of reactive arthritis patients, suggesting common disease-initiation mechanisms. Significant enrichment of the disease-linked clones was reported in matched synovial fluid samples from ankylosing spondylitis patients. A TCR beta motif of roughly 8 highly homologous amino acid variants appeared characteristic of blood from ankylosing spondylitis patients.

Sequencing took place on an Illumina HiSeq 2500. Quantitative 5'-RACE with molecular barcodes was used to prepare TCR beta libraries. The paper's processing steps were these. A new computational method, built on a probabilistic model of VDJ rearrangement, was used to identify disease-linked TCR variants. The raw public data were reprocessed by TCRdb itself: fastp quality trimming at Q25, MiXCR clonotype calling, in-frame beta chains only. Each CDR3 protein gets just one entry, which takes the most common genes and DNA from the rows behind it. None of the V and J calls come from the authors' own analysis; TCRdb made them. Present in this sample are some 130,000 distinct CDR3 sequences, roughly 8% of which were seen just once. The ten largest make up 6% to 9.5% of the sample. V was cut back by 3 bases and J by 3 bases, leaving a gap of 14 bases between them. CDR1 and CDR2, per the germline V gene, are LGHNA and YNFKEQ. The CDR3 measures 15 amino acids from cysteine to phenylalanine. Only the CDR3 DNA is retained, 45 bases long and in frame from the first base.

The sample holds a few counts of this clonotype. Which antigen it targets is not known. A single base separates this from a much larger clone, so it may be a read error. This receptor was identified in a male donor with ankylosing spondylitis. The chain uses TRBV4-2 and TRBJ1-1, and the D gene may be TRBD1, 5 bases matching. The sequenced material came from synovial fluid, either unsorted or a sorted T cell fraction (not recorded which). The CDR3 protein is CASSHQPGGDTEAFF. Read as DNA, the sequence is TGTGCCAGCAGCCACCAACCGGGGGGGGACACTGAAGCTTTCTTT.